This T cell receptor beta chain was recovered during a study of cytomegalovirus exposure and HLA in healthy donors. General study results and limits: In a later analysis, several top co-occurrence clusters appeared linked to parvovirus B19, influenza, CMV and Epstein-Barr virus. Reports described diagnosis of cytomegalovirus status by the classifier as highly specific and sensitive.

Per germline, CDR1 MDHEN and CDR2 SYDVKM. Trimming took off 8 bases at V and 3 bases at J, with 10 bases between the two ends. This CDR3 has 12 amino acids. The table lists this clone with a count of one. Its matching antigen is unknown. Primers for the PCR totalled 60 Vbeta and 13 Jbeta. Assay: immunoSEQ multiplex PCR; the TCRdb copy retains only in-frame clones and omits some. The profile shows some 98,000 clones, under 70% of them singletons. The receptor's source is a man in his fifties in good health and CMV-seronegative. The genes are TRBV28 and TRBJ1-1; D is ambiguous. Sequencing was done on a sample of PBMCs. This CDR3 reads CASSERDTEAFF. The CDR3 coding sequence is TGTGCCAGCTCGGAGAGGGACACTGAAGCTTTCTTT.